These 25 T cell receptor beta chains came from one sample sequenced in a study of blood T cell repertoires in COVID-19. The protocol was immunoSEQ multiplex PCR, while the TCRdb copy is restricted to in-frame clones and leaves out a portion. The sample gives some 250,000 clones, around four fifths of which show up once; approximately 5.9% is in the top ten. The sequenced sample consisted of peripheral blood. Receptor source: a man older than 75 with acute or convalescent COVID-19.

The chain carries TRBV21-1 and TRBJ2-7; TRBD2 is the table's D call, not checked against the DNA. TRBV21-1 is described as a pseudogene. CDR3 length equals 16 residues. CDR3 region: CASSKGRSSGSDEQYF. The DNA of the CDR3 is TGTGCCAGCAGCAAAGGGCGCTCTAGCGGGAGCGACGAGCAGTACTTC.

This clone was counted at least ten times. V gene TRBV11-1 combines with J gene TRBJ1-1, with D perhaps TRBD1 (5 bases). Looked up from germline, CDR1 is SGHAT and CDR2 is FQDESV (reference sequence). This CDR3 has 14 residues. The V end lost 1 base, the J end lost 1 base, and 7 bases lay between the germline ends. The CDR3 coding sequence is TGTGCCAGCAGCTTAGGGGGCGGGAACACTGAAGCTTTCTTT. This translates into CASSLGGGNTEAFF.

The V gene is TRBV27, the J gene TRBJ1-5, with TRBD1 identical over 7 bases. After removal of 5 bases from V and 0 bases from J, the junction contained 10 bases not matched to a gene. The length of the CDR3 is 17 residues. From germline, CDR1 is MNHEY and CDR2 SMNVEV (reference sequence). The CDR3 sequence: CASSPGRGQPSNQPQHF. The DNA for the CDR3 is TGTGCCAGCAGTCCCGGGAGGGGACAGCCTAGCAATCAGCCCCAGCATTTT.

The CDR3 nucleotides are TGTGCCAGTAGTCTCGACCTGGGGGCCGATCGGTTGGGGCAGTTCTTC. Encoded protein: CASSLDLGADRLGQFF. This sequence joins TRBV19 and TRBJ2-1; a possible D gene is TRBD1 (6 bases). The CDR3 sequence is 16 residues long. The germline V gene encodes CDR1 LNHDA and CDR2 SQIVND (reference sequence). The V gene lost 5 bases and the J gene lost 12 bases, with 26 bases spanning the gap.

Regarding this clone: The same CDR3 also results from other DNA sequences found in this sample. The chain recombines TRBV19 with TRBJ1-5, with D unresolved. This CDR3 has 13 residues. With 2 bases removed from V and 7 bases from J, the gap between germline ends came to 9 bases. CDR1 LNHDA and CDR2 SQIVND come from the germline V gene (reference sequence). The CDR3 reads CASSISLGQPQHF. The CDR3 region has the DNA TGTGCCAGTAGTATAAGCCTAGGCCAGCCCCAGCATTTT.

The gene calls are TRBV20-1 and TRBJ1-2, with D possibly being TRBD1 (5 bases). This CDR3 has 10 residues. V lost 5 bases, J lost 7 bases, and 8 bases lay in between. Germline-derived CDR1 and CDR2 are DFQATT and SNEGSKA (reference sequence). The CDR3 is CSASGSGYTF. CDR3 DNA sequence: TGCAGTGCTTCAGGGTCTGGCTACACCTTC.

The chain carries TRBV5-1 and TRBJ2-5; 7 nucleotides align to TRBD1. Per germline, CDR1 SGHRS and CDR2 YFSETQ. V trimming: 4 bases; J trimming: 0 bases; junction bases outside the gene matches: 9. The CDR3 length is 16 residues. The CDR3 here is CASSSDRDLNQETQYF. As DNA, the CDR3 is TGCGCCAGCAGCAGTGACAGGGACCTTAACCAAGAGACCCAGTACTTC.

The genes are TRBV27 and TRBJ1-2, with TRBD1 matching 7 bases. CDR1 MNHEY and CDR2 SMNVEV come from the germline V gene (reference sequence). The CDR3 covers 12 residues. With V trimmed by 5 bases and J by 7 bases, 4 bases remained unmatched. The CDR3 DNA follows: TGTGCCAGCAGTCCAAGACAGGGTGGCTACACCTTC. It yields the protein CASSPRQGGYTF.

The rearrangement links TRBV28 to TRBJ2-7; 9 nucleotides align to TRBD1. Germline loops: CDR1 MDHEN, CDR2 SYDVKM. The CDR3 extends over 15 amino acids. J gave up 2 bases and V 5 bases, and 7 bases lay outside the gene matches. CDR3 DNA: TGTGCCAGCAGTCTATATGGGACAGGGACCTACGAGCAGTACTTC. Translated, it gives CASSLYGTGTYEQYF.

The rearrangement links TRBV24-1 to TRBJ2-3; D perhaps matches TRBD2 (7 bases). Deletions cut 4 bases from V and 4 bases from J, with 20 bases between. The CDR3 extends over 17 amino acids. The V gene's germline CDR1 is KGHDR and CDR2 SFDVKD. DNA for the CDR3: TGTGCCACCAGTGACACACGAGGGGGGCGGGAGTCAGATACGCAGTATTTT. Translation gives CATSDTRGGRESDTQYF.

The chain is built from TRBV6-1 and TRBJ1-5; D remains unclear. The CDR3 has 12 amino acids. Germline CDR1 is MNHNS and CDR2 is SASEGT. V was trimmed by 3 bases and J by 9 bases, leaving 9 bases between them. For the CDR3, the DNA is TGTGCCAGCAGTGAGGTTCTCAGGCCCCAGCATTTT. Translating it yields CASSEVLRPQHF.

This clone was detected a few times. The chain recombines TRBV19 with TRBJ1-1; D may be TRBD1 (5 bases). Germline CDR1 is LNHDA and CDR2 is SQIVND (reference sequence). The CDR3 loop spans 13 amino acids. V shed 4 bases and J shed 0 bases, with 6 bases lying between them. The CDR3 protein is CASSTGLNTEAFF. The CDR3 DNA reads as TGTGCCAGTAGTACAGGGCTGAACACTGAAGCTTTCTTT. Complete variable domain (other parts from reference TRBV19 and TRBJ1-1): DGGITQSPKYLFRKEGQNVTLSCEQNLNHDAMYWYRQDPGQGLRLIYYSQIVNDFQKGDIAEGYSVSREKKESFPLTVTSAQKNPTAFYLCASSTGLNTEAFFGQGTRLTVV.

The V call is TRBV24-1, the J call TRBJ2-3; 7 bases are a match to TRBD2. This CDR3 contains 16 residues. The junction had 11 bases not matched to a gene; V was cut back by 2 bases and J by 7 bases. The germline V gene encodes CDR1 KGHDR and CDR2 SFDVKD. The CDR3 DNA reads TGTGCCACCAGTGATTATCATAGTACGGGGACTAATACGCAGTATTTT. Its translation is CATSDYHSTGTNTQYF.

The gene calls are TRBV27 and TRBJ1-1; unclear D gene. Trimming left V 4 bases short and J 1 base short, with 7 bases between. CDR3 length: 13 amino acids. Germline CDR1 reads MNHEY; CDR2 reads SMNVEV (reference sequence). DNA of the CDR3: TGTGCCAGCAGTTCGAGACAGAACACTGAAGCTTTCTTT. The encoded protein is CASSSRQNTEAFF.

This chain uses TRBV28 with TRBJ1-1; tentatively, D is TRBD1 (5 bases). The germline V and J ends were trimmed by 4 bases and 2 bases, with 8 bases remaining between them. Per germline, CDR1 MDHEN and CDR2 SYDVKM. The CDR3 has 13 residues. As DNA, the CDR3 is TGTGCCAGCAGTTCCAGGGTTAACACTGAAGCTTTCTTT. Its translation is CASSSRVNTEAFF.

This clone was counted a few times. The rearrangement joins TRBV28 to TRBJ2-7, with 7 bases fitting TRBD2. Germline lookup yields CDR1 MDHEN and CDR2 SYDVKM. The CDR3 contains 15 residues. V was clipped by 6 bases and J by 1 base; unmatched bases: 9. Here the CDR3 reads CASRPRGGWSYEQYF. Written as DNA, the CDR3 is TGTGCCAGCAGGCCCCGGGGAGGGTGGTCCTACGAGCAGTACTTC. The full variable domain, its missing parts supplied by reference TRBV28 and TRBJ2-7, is DVKVTQSSRYLVKRTGEKVFLECVQDMDHENMFWYRQDPGLGLRLIYFSYDVKMKEKGDIPEGYSVSREKKERFSLILESASTNQTSMYLCASRPRGGWSYEQYFGPGTRLTVT.

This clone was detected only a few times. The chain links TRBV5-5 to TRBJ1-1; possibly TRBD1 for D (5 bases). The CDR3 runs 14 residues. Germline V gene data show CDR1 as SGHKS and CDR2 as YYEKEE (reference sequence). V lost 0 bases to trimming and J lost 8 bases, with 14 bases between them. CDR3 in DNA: TGTGCCAGCAGCTTGGGAGGTGCAGGGAGGGAAGCTTTCTTT. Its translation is CASSLGGAGREAFF.

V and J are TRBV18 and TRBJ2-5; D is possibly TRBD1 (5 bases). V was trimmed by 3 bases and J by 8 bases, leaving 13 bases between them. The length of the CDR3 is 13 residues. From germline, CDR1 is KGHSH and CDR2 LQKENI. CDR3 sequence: CASSPGQEFTQYF. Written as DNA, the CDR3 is TGTGCCAGCTCACCGGGGCAAGAGTTCACCCAGTACTTC.

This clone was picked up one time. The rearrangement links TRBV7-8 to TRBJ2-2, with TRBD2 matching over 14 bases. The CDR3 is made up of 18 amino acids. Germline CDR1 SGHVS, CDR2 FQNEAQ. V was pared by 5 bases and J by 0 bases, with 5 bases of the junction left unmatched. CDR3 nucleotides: TGTGCCAGCAGCCGGGGACTAGCGGGGGCCACGAACACCGGGGAGCTGTTTTTT. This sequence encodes CASSRGLAGATNTGELFF.

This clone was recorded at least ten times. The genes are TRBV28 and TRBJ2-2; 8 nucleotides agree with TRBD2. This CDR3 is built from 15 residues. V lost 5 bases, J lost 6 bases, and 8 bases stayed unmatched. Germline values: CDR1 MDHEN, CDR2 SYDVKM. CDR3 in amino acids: CASSPNGGASGELFF. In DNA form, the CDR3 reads TGTGCCAGCAGTCCAAACGGGGGGGCCTCCGGGGAGCTGTTTTTT.

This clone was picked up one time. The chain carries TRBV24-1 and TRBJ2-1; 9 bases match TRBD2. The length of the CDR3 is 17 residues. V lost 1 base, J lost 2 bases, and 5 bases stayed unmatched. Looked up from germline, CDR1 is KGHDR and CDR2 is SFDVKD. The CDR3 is CATSDFGSGGTYNEQFF. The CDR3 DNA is TGTGCCACCAGTGATTTTGGAAGCGGGGGGACCTACAATGAGCAGTTCTTC.

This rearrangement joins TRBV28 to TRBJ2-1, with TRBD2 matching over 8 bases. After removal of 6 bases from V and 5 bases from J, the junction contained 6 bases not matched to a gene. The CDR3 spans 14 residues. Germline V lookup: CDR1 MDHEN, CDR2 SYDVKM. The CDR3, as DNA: TGTGCCAGCAGGCGGGGGGCCGTGGACAATGAGCAGTTCTTC. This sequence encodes CASRRGAVDNEQFF.

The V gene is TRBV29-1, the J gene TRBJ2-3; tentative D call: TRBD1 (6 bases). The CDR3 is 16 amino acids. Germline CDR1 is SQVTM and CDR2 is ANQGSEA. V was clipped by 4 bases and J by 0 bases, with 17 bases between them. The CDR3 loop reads CSVVWYRVASTDTQYF. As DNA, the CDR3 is TGCAGCGTTGTTTGGTACAGGGTAGCGAGCACAGATACGCAGTATTTT.

In nucleotides, the CDR3 is TGTGCCAGCAGCCGCGTTACGGGGGGGCCCGTGGACTCCTACAATGAGCAGTTCTTC. It encodes CASSRVTGGPVDSYNEQFF. This chain uses TRBV7-2 with TRBJ2-1, with 8 bases that match TRBD2. The CDR3 has 19 residues. Germline V gene data show CDR1 as SGHTA and CDR2 as FQGNSA. Trimming at V came to 5 bases and at J to 0 bases, leaving 15 bases not matched to a gene.

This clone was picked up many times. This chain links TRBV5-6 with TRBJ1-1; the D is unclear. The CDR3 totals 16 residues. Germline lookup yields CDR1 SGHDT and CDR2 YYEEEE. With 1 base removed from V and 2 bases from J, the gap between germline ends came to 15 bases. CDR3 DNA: TGTGCCAGCAGCTTGAGGCGCGGGATCCGAAACACTGAAGCTTTCTTT. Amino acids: CASSLRRGIRNTEAFF.